This T cell receptor (beta chain) was retrieved from a study of pediatric ulcerative colitis. For this clone: No antigen is known for it.

Study-wide results and caveats: Blood-derived T cells may be present in rectal pinch biopsies.

Data came from immunoSEQ multiplex PCR; TCRdb stores just in-frame clones and leaves some out. The sample has about 20,000 clones, roughly 69% seen once. The CDR3 is 15 residues long. Germline-derived CDR1 and CDR2 are LNHDA and SQIVND (reference sequence). Trimming removed 8 bases from V and 10 bases from J; junction bases left unmatched: 19. The rectum was sampled with one to two pinch biopsies at colonoscopy. The rearrangement links TRBV19 to TRBJ1-1; 7 bases are a match to TRBD1. The sequencing input was gut tissue. This TCR derives from a boy aged 5 to 17 with moderate ulcerative colitis. CDR3 sequence: CASGPGRGRGRRAFF. Here the CDR3 DNA reads TGTGCCAGTGGACCGGGGAGAGGGAGGGGGCGCCGAGCTTTCTTT.